This T cell receptor beta chain is from a study of blood T cell repertoires in COVID-19. Everyone who took part was 18 to 89 years old, and they came from 24 US areas. The study assigned cohorts using participant-reported clinical history. Trimming shortened V by 3 bases and J by 0 bases, and 8 bases separated the two germline ends. This CDR3 region has 14 residues. CDR1 and CDR2 from the germline V gene are SGDLS and YYNGEE. TCRdb's table, derived via immunoSEQ multiplex PCR, lists solely in-frame clones and lacks some. The profile shows approximately 140,000 clones, approximately 90% of them singletons.

The rearrangement links TRBV9 to TRBJ2-3; D unclear. Sequences were obtained from PBMCs or T cells enriched from blood (not recorded which). The sequence was collected from a woman aged 25 to 45 with acute COVID-19. CDR3 sequence reads: CASSERPSTDTQYF. DNA for the CDR3: TGTGCCAGCAGCGAGCGACCCAGCACAGATACGCAGTATTTT.